Shown below are 21 T cell receptor beta chains from a single sample sequenced in a study of blood T cell repertoires in COVID-19. The protocol was immunoSEQ multiplex PCR, while the TCRdb copy is restricted to in-frame clones and leaves out a portion. The sample lists under 250,000 clones; about nine tenths were seen once. Sequenced material: peripheral blood. The receptor source for this set is a man aged 55 to 70 with acute or convalescent COVID-19.

The V call is TRBV2, the J call TRBJ1-1; D perhaps matches TRBD1 (5 bases). V was shortened by 4 bases and J by 2 bases, with 8 bases between the two germline ends. The CDR3 runs 13 residues. CDR1 SNHLY and CDR2 FYNNEI come from the germline V gene. CDR3 sequence (DNA): TGTGCCAGCAGTGCAGGGATTAACACTGAAGCTTTCTTT. Its protein product is CASSAGINTEAFF.

This clone was seen only once. The CDR3 region is CAISESRGPGNTIYF. CDR3 nucleotides: TGTGCCATCAGTGAGTCCAGGGGGCCCGGAAACACCATATATTTT. The chain is built from TRBV10-3 and TRBJ1-3, with 8 bases identical to TRBD1. The CDR3 length is 15 residues. CDR1 and CDR2 (germline): ENHRY, SYGVKD. The ends lost 0 bases at V and 4 bases at J; junction bases unmatched: 2.

The chain combines TRBV19 with TRBJ1-6; TRBD1 aligns across 7 bases. Germline CDR1 is LNHDA and CDR2 is SQIVND (reference sequence). The CDR3 spans 18 residues. The junction had 21 bases not matched to a gene; V was cut back by 6 bases and J by 10 bases. The CDR3 protein is CASSTARQGRTGRSPLHF. The DNA for the CDR3 is TGTGCCAGTAGCACCGCCCGACAGGGTAGAACGGGAAGATCACCCCTCCACTTT. The variable domain in full, completed from reference TRBV19 and TRBJ1-6, reads DGGITQSPKYLFRKEGQNVTLSCEQNLNHDAMYWYRQDPGQGLRLIYYSQIVNDFQKGDIAEGYSVSREKKESFPLTVTSAQKNPTAFYLCASSTARQGRTGRSPLHFGNGTRLTVT.

This clone appeared a single time. The chain employs TRBV5-6 and TRBJ1-1, with D hard to call. Germline values: CDR1 SGHDT, CDR2 YYEEEE. This CDR3 is built from 13 residues. The V and J ends lost 0 bases and 7 bases respectively, with 10 bases between them. CDR3 amino acids: CASSLGVQSEAFF. DNA of the CDR3: TGTGCCAGCAGCTTGGGTGTACAGAGTGAAGCTTTCTTT.

The rearrangement joins TRBV3-1 (or the pseudogene TRBV3-2) to TRBJ2-2; D perhaps matches TRBD1 (6 bases). The CDR3 is 13 residues long. The germline V gene encodes CDR1 LGHDT and CDR2 YNNKEL (reference sequence). The germline V and J ends were trimmed by 5 bases and 5 bases, with 9 bases remaining between them. The CDR3 loop is CASSGQRTGELFF. CDR3 nucleotides: TGTGCCAGCAGCGGACAGAGAACCGGGGAGCTGTTTTTT.

The V call is TRBV2, the J call TRBJ2-2; tentatively, D is TRBD2 (5 bases). The CDR3 contains 17 residues. The germline CDR1 and CDR2 sequences are SNHLY and FYNNEI. V gave up 4 bases and J gave up 3 bases, with 18 bases separating them. The CDR3 loop is CASSVEVASTYTGELFF. As DNA, the CDR3 is TGTGCCAGCAGTGTGGAGGTGGCCAGCACTTACACCGGGGAGCTGTTTTTT.

The V gene is TRBV14, the J gene TRBJ2-1, with 9 bases identical to TRBD2. This CDR3 is built from 15 residues. Losses at the gene ends were 4 bases for V and 0 bases for J; bases not matched to a gene: 1. The germline gives CDR1 SGHDN, CDR2 FVKESK. The CDR3 region has the DNA TGTGCCAGCAGCCGTAGCGGGGGCTCCTACAATGAGCAGTTCTTC. Protein sequence: CASSRSGGSYNEQFF. The full variable domain, in which reference TRBV14 and TRBJ2-1 provide the parts outside the CDR3, is EAGVTQFPSHSVIEKGQTVTLRCDPISGHDNLYWYRRVMGKEIKFLLHFVKESKQDESGMPNNRFLAERTGGTYSTLKVQPAELEDSGVYFCASSRSGGSYNEQFFGPGTRLTVL.

The chain joins TRBV2 to TRBJ1-6; weak D call: TRBD1 (6 bases). V was clipped by 0 bases and J by 6 bases, with 12 bases between them. The CDR3 extends over 16 amino acids. The germline V gene has CDR1 SNHLY and CDR2 FYNNEI. CDR3 in DNA: TGTGCCAGCAGTGAAGCGCTTCCGGACAGTAATTCACCCCTCCACTTT. Its protein is CASSEALPDSNSPLHF.

V is TRBV11-3 and J is TRBJ2-5, with a possible D match to TRBD2 (7 bases). V gave up 8 bases and J gave up 5 bases, with 18 bases separating them. The CDR3 totals 14 residues. Germline V gene lookup returns CDR1 SGHNT and CDR2 YENEEA. Written as DNA, the CDR3 is TGTGCCAGCTCTGACGGGGGGCGCAGGGAGACCCAGTACTTC. Its protein product is CASSDGGRRETQYF. Full variable domain (rest looked up from reference TRBV11-3 and TRBJ2-5): EAGVVQSPRYKIIEKKQPVAFWCNPISGHNTLYWYLQNLGQGPELLIRYENEEAVDDSQLPKDRFSAERLKGVDSTLKIQPAELGDSAVYLCASSDGGRRETQYFGPGTRLLVL.

V usage is TRBV11-2 and J usage is TRBJ2-2, with D possibly TRBD2 on 6 matching bases. V shed 4 bases and J shed 1 base, with 16 bases lying between them. From germline, CDR1 is SGHAT and CDR2 FQNNGV. There are 17 residues in the CDR3. The CDR3 region is CASSSIYFGGNTGELFF. CDR3 DNA sequence: TGTGCCAGCAGCTCCATTTATTTCGGGGGGAACACCGGGGAGCTGTTTTTT.

This clone was observed a single time. J is TRBJ2-1 and V is TRBV5-4; 11 bases match TRBD2. V lost 3 bases, J lost 5 bases, and 4 bases stayed unmatched. This CDR3 is built from 15 residues. Per germline, CDR1 SGHNT and CDR2 YYREEE (reference sequence). The CDR3 region has the DNA TGTGCCAGCAGCTCGCCGGGACTAGCGGACAATGAGCAGTTCTTC. The encoded protein is CASSSPGLADNEQFF.

The rearrangement uses TRBV24-1 and TRBJ1-1; D is possibly TRBD1 (5 bases). Germline V gene sequence: CDR1 KGHDR, CDR2 SFDVKD. The CDR3 length is 12 residues. Trimming removed 5 bases at V and 3 bases at J, with 6 bases between. The DNA for the CDR3 is TGTGCCACCAGTGGGGGGGACACTGAAGCTTTCTTT. Translated: CATSGGDTEAFF.

This chain links TRBV19 with TRBJ2-3, with 7 nucleotides matching TRBD2. Germline CDR1 is LNHDA and CDR2 is SQIVND (reference sequence). The CDR3 sequence is 15 residues long. Trimming cost V 8 bases and J 2 bases; bases outside gene matches: 10. The CDR3 nucleotides read TGTGCCAGTGAAAACTCCGCGGGAGACACAGATACGCAGTATTTT. Translated: CASENSAGDTDTQYF.

The chain joins TRBV11-3 to TRBJ2-1; tentative D call: TRBD2 (5 bases). Germline CDR1 and CDR2: SGHNT and YENEEA. The CDR3 consists of 14 residues. The V end was cut by 4 bases, the J end by 4 bases, with 11 bases between. CDR3 nucleotides: TGTGCCAGCAGCTCGAAGCGGCTTTACAATGAGCAGTTCTTC. Amino acids: CASSSKRLYNEQFF.

The chain links TRBV24-1 to TRBJ2-2, with D perhaps TRBD2 (7 bases). Germline values: CDR1 KGHDR, CDR2 SFDVKD. Between the trimmed V and J ends, which lost 3 bases and 4 bases, there was a span of 17 bases. There are 17 residues in the CDR3. CDR3 coding DNA: TGTGCCACCAGTGATGTTGGGGGCGGGAGTGGCACCGGGGAGCTGTTTTTT. This gives the protein CATSDVGGGSGTGELFF.

The chain couples TRBV7-2 to TRBJ1-6; a weak D match, TRBD1 (6 bases). CDR1 is SGHTA, CDR2 FQGNSA, per germline. Deletions cut 8 bases from V and 4 bases from J, with 24 bases between. The CDR3 spans 18 residues. The DNA for the CDR3 is TGTGCCAGCCTCTTAAGACCGCGGGGGCCTGTTTATAATTCACCCCTCCACTTT. The encoded protein is CASLLRPRGPVYNSPLHF.

The genes are TRBV11-3 and TRBJ2-7; 7 bases line up with TRBD1. The CDR3 is 15 residues long. The V and J ends lost 5 bases and 2 bases, in that order; junction bases with no gene match: 9. Germline CDR1 SGHNT, CDR2 YENEEA. The CDR3 sequence: CASSTRQGNPYEQYF. CDR3 DNA sequence: TGTGCCAGCAGCACCCGACAGGGAAATCCCTACGAGCAGTACTTC.

This rearrangement joins TRBV11-2 to TRBJ2-1; TRBD1 agrees at 7 bases. J lost 6 bases, V lost 5 bases, and 13 bases had no gene match. CDR1 SGHAT and CDR2 FQNNGV come from the germline V gene. This CDR3 region has 16 residues. The CDR3 protein is CASSPRQGLAANEQFF. The CDR3 DNA follows: TGTGCCAGCAGCCCGAGACAGGGCCTAGCTGCCAATGAGCAGTTCTTC.

The rearrangement joins TRBV7-3 to TRBJ1-4; D is unclear. This CDR3 spans 14 amino acids. Germline values: CDR1 SGHTA, CDR2 FQGTGA. V was pared by 3 bases and J by 1 base, with 6 bases between. The CDR3 spells CASSFEGTNEKLFF. The CDR3 region has the DNA TGTGCCAGCAGCTTCGAGGGAACTAATGAAAAACTGTTTTTT.

The chain has TRBV27 and TRBJ2-1; D perhaps matches TRBD1 (6 bases). Germline V gene sequence: CDR1 MNHEY, CDR2 SMNVEV (reference sequence). Trimming pared 6 bases from V and 4 bases from J, leaving 16 bases between. The CDR3 consists of 15 residues. The CDR3 region has the DNA TGTGCCAGCAGCCTCCCGAACAGGGCTTACAATGAGCAGTTCTTC. Residues: CASSLPNRAYNEQFF.

The rearrangement uses TRBV9 and TRBJ1-4; no definite D call. Germline V CDR1 and CDR2: SGDLS, YYNGEE. This CDR3 comprises 16 residues. V shed 4 bases and J shed 4 bases, with 17 bases lying between them. The CDR3 sequence: CASSNAVGVGNEKLFF. The CDR3 nucleotides read TGTGCCAGCAGCAACGCGGTCGGGGTCGGTAATGAAAAACTGTTTTTT.